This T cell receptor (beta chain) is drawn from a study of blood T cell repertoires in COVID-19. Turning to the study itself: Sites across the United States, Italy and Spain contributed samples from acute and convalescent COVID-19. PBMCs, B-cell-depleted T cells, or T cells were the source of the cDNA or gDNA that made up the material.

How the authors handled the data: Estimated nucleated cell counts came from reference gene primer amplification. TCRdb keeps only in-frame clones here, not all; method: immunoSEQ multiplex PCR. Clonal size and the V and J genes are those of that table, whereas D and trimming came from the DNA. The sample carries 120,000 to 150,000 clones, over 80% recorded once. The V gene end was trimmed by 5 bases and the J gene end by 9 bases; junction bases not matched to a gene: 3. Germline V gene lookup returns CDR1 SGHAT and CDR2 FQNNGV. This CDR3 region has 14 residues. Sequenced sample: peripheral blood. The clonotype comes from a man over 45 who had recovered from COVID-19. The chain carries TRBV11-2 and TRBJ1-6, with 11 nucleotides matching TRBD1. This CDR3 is CASSQDRGPSPLHF. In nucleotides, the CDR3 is TGTGCCAGCAGCCAGGACAGGGGGCCTTCACCCCTCCACTTT. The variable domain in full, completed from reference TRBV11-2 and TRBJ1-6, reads EAGVAQSPRYKIIEKRQSVAFWCNPISGHATLYWYQQILGQGPKLLIQFQNNGVVDDSQLPKDRFSAERLKGVDSTLKIQPAKLEDSAVYLCASSQDRGPSPLHFGNGTRLTVT.